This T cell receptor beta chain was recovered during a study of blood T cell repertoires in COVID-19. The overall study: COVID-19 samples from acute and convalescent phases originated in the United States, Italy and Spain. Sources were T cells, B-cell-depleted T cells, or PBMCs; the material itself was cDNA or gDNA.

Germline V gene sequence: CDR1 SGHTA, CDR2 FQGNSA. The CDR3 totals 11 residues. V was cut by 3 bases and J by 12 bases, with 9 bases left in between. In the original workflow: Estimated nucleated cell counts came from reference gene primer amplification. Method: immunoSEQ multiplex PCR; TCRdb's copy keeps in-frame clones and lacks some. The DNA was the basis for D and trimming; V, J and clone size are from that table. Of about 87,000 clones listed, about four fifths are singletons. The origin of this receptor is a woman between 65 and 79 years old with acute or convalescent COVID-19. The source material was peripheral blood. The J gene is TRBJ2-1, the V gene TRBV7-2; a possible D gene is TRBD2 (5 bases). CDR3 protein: CASSLGRRQFF. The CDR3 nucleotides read TGTGCCAGCAGCTTGGGGAGAAGGCAGTTCTTC. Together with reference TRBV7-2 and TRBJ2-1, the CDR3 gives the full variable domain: GAGVSQSPSNKVTEKGKDVELRCDPISGHTALYWYRQSLGQGLEFLIYFQGNSAPDKSGLPSDRFSAERTGGSVSTLTIQRTQQEDSAVYLCASSLGRRQFFGPGTRLTVL.